This TCR beta chain was identified during a study of control samples from healthy donors and cancer patients (dated by TCRdb to the early 2020s). V and J are truncated by 0 bases and 1 base respectively, leaving an intervening sequence of 4 bases. Taken from the germline V gene, the CDR1 and CDR2 loops are SGHRS and YFSETQ. Inclusive of the bounding cysteine and phenylalanine, the CDR3 is 14 residues long. Just the 42-base CDR3 DNA is kept, in frame starting at base 1. Regarding this clone: No cognate antigen has been identified for it. No qualities accompany the bases; no much larger clone lies one base away.

Library generation was performed with the immunoSEQ multiplex PCR assay. What TCRdb holds here is the immuneACCESS table cut down to in-frame rearrangements. Part of the clones is not present; checked against another copy, under half of the missing clones reflect an unresolved V gene, and the others are unexplained. This sample is represented by approximately 110,000 clones; about nine tenths of them were singletons. More than 3.5% of the sample comes from the top ten. The chain was built from TRBV5-1 and TRBJ2-2; no D gene is confidently identified. This clonotype was sampled from a human donor in good health. The donor label of this sample is uncertain. The sample taken for sequencing was blood. The nucleotides read TGCGCCAGCAGCTTGGCAGAGAACACCGGGGAGCTGTTTTTT. This translates into CASSLAENTGELFF. Outside the CDR3, residues come from the reference TRBV5-1 and TRBJ2-2 proteins, so the full variable domain is: KAGVTQTPRYLIKTRGQQVTLSCSPISGHRSVSWYQQTPGQGLQFLFEYFSETQRNKGNFPGRFSGRQFSNSRSEMNVSTLELGDSALYLCASSLAENTGELFFGEGSRLTVL.